This record covers a single T cell receptor (beta chain). It has no known antigen specificity. No much larger clone is present one base from it, and per-base qualities are unavailable. The entry originates in a study of T cell changes during pregnancy in multiple sclerosis (dated 2019 in TCRdb). Background for the entire study: The study looked at changes in the T cell repertoire across pregnancy in women with multiple sclerosis.

The method was the immunoSEQ multiplex PCR assay. TCRdb obtained this table from immuneACCESS and retained in-frame rearrangements with V and J assigned. These tables miss some clones; where compared with another copy, unresolved V genes account for less than half of the shortfall, and the remainder is unexplained. Counted in this sample were some 40,000 clones; 90% of them appeared once. The ten largest clones take up 0.57% of the sample. The germline V gene provides CDR1 MDHEN and CDR2 SYDVKM. The CDR3, cysteine through phenylalanine, is 13 amino acids long. Only the CDR3 part of the read is kept: 39 bases, read in frame from the first base.

The receptor was isolated from a female donor with multiple sclerosis, enrolled in a pregnancy study. The material sequenced was CD4+ T cells from peripheral blood mononuclear cells, taken in the second trimester of pregnancy. The V gene is TRBV28 and the J gene is TRBJ2-3; TRBD2 could be the D gene, as 7 bases match. In nucleotides, the sequence is TGTGCAGGGAGGGGGGACTGGACAGATACGCAGTATTTT. This yields the protein CAGRGDWTDTQYF.